One T cell receptor beta chain is described in this entry. There is no known antigen for this receptor. No base quality information exists; no much larger clone differs at one position. This sample was taken from a study of blood T cell repertoires in COVID-19 (dated by TCRdb to 2018 to 2020). With respect to the entire study: Samples covering the acute and convalescent phases of COVID-19 were provided by collaborators in the United States, Italy and Spain. The material from the prospective study consisted of cDNA or gDNA derived from T cells, B-cell-depleted T cells, or PBMCs. Deeply sampled blood TCRbeta repertoires from subjects exposed to, actively infected with, or recovered from COVID-19 were included in the dataset. The repertoires were released in a freely available public database meant as a resource for research on the immune response to SARS-CoV-2. Samples came from the ongoing ImmuneRACE study (first 160 participants) plus 1,254 subjects from 6 global collaborators. A de-identified subject ID, COVID-19 status, age in years and sex were almost always included in the sample metadata. Where available, HLA class I and class II types were taken from metadata supplied by the sample provider and were not determined by assay-based typing.

The CDR3 sequence holds 15 residues, the cysteine and phenylalanine included. The kept DNA is CDR3 alone, 45 bases in frame from the first base. V is clipped by 0 bases and J by 7 bases, and the sequence between their germline boundaries is 15 bases long. The germline V gene (reference sequence) supplies CDR1 SEHNR and CDR2 FQNEAQ. TCRbeta CDR3 regions were amplified from genomic DNA by means of the immunoSEQ Assay, a bias-controlled multiplex PCR. The authors' pipeline ran thus. The number of nucleated cells in each sample was estimated by amplification of reference gene primers within the assay. Sequence reads were collapsed and filtered to measure the absolute abundance of every unique TCRbeta CDR3 rearrangement. For each sample, productive Simpson clonality was calculated as the square root of Simpson's diversity index over productive rearrangements. TCRdb provides this immuneACCESS table in a form limited to in-frame rearrangements. Some clones are lacking; in checked studies, under half of them reflect an unresolved V gene, and why the rest are absent is not known. For V, J and clone size, that table is used; D and trimming come from the DNA. For this sample there are around 98,000 clones; nearly 90% appear just once. About 4.2% of the sample rests with the top ten.

The research as a whole found: Clinical and demographic metadata were provided uncurated, with the amount varying by source and participant.

Each collaborating institution followed its own protocols to collect whole blood in K2EDTA tubes. For TCRbeta analysis, collaborators shipped samples as frozen whole blood, isolated PBMCs, or DNA extracted from either of those sample types. Here the chain combines TRBV7-9 and TRBJ2-5, with a tentative D gene TRBD2 over 5 matching bases. The sample comprised peripheral blood. This TCR derives from a man aged 65 to 79 with acute or convalescent COVID-19. CDR3 loop: CASSLAAADEGTQYF. The nucleotide sequence is given as TGTGCCAGCAGCTTAGCAGCGGCTGATGAAGGGACCCAGTACTTC.